A selection of T cell receptor beta chains follows, all from one sample in a study of blood T cell repertoires in COVID-19. Here immunoSEQ multiplex PCR was the method, and the copy in TCRdb shows in-frame clones only, minus some. The sample carries some 90,000 clones, roughly 80% recorded once. The source material was peripheral blood. These receptors were taken from a man in his fifties or sixties with acute or convalescent COVID-19. The CDR3 runs from the conserved cysteine through the conserved F or W. A D gene is named only where the DNA matches it firmly. The listing skips clone size in some rows; elsewhere it reads once, few, many or a size class.

size: NA
V: TRBV27
J: TRBJ2-3
D: NA
CDR3: CASRGPKTDTQYF
DNA: TGTGCCAGCAGGGGCCCGAAGACAGATACGCAGTATTTT

size: NA
V: TRBV7-3
J: TRBJ2-1
D: TRBD1
CDR3: CASSLRGQYYNEQFF
DNA: TGTGCCAGCAGCTTAAGGGGACAGTACTACAATGAGCAGTTCTTC

size: NA
V: TRBV10-1
J: TRBJ2-1
D: TRBD1
CDR3: CASSESGTAYNEQFF
DNA: TGCGCCAGCAGTGAGTCCGGGACAGCTTACAATGAGCAGTTCTTC

size: NA
V: TRBV6-5
J: TRBJ2-7
D: TRBD1
CDR3: CASSPWTGGLYEQYF
DNA: TGTGCCAGCAGTCCCTGGACAGGGGGCCTATACGAGCAGTACTTC

size: NA
V: TRBV7-9
J: TRBJ2-3
D: NA
CDR3: CASSDTILSTDTQYF
DNA: TGTGCCAGCAGCGACACAATCCTTAGCACAGATACGCAGTATTTT

size: NA
V: TRBV4-1
J: TRBJ2-3
D: NA
CDR3: CASSQVRLVPSDTQYF
DNA: TGCGCCAGCAGCCAAGTAAGACTAGTTCCATCAGATACGCAGTATTTT

size: NA
V: TRBV25-1
J: TRBJ1-6
D: NA
CDR3: CASRAEGSPLHF
DNA: TGTGCCAGCAGAGCAGAGGGTTCACCCCTCCACTTT

size: NA
V: TRBV7-9
J: TRBJ2-3
D: TRBD2
CDR3: CASSWYLAGEHTDTQYF
DNA: TGTGCCAGCAGCTGGTACCTAGCGGGGGAGCACACAGATACGCAGTATTTT

size: NA
V: TRBV11-2
J: TRBJ2-5
D: NA
CDR3: CASSLLWTNQETQYF
DNA: TGTGCCAGCAGCTTATTATGGACAAACCAAGAGACCCAGTACTTC

size: NA
V: TRBV6-5
J: TRBJ2-3
D: NA
CDR3: CASSYWGVTDTQYF
DNA: TGTGCCAGCAGTTACTGGGGGGTCACAGATACGCAGTATTTT

size: NA
V: TRBV4-1
J: TRBJ2-1
D: NA
CDR3: CASSQDRVDYNEQFF
DNA: TGCGCCAGCAGCCAAGACAGGGTGGACTACAATGAGCAGTTCTTC

size: few
V: TRBV7-2
J: TRBJ2-3
D: TRBD2
CDR3: CASSPGGEATDTQYF
DNA: TGTGCCAGCAGCCCTGGGGGGGAGGCCACAGATACGCAGTATTTT

size: NA
V: TRBV11-2
J: TRBJ2-1
D: TRBD2
CDR3: CASSLRLAGNNEQFF
DNA: TGTGCCAGCAGCTTACGACTAGCGGGAAACAATGAGCAGTTCTTC

size: NA
V: TRBV2
J: TRBJ1-6
D: NA
CDR3: CASSLSGAHSPLHF
DNA: TGTGCCAGCAGTCTTTCTGGGGCGCATTCACCCCTCCACTTT

size: NA
V: TRBV2
J: TRBJ2-1
D: TRBD1
CDR3: CASRAGTGVYNEQFF
DNA: TGTGCCAGCAGAGCCGGGACAGGGGTATACAATGAGCAGTTCTTC

size: few
V: TRBV18
J: TRBJ2-1
D: TRBD2
CDR3: CASSYGLAGYNEQFF
DNA: TGTGCCAGCTCATACGGACTAGCCGGATACAATGAGCAGTTCTTC

size: NA
V: TRBV27
J: TRBJ1-4
D: TRBD1
CDR3: CASGQGSGVTNEKLFF
DNA: TGTGCCAGCGGACAGGGGTCGGGAGTCACTAATGAAAAACTGTTTTTT

size: NA
V: TRBV11-2
J: TRBJ1-1
D: NA
CDR3: CASSLGWPEAFF
DNA: TGTGCCAGCAGCTTAGGATGGCCTGAAGCTTTCTTT

size: NA
V: TRBV27
J: TRBJ1-1
D: NA
CDR3: CASSAIYRAEAFF
DNA: TGTGCCAGCAGTGCCATCTACAGGGCTGAAGCTTTCTTT

size: NA
V: TRBV18
J: TRBJ2-2
D: NA
CDR3: CASSRGADTGELFF
DNA: TGTGCCAGCTCACGCGGTGCTGACACCGGGGAGCTGTTTTTT

size: NA
V: TRBV6-5
J: TRBJ2-1
D: NA
CDR3: CASSPVMSYNEQFF
DNA: TGTGCCAGCAGTCCGGTAATGTCCTACAATGAGCAGTTCTTC

size: NA
V: TRBV13
J: TRBJ2-7
D: NA
CDR3: CASSPQRTSGVSSEQYF
DNA: TGTGCCAGCAGCCCTCAACGGACGTCGGGAGTATCGTCCGAGCAGTACTTC

size: NA
V: TRBV3-1/TRBV3-2
J: TRBJ1-2
D: NA
CDR3: CASSLLGTSRVGYTF
DNA: TGTGCCAGCAGCCTTCTCGGGACATCAAGGGTCGGCTACACCTTC

size: NA
V: TRBV14
J: TRBJ2-2
D: NA
CDR3: CASSVEFGELFF
DNA: TGTGCCAGCAGCGTCGAGTTCGGGGAGCTGTTTTTT

size: few
V: TRBV19
J: TRBJ1-6
D: TRBD1
CDR3: CASSPGQGNSPLHF
DNA: TGTGCCAGTAGCCCGGGACAGGGTAATTCACCCCTCCACTTT

size: few
V: TRBV24-1
J: TRBJ2-1
D: TRBD2
CDR3: CATSDPAGRSSYNEQFF
DNA: TGTGCCACCAGTGACCCAGCGGGGAGGAGCTCCTACAATGAGCAGTTCTTC

size: NA
V: TRBV5-8
J: TRBJ1-2
D: NA
CDR3: CASSWDRAGYGYTF
DNA: TGTGCCAGCAGCTGGGACCGGGCGGGGTATGGCTACACCTTC

size: NA
V: TRBV2
J: TRBJ2-5
D: TRBD2
CDR3: CASSELAGGFQETQYF
DNA: TGTGCCAGCAGTGAACTAGCGGGGGGGTTCCAAGAGACCCAGTACTTC

size: once
V: TRBV30
J: TRBJ1-3
D: NA
CDR3: CAWSPGSGNTIYF
DNA: TGTGCCTGGAGTCCGGGCTCTGGAAACACCATATATTTT

size: NA
V: TRBV21-1
J: TRBJ2-7
D: NA
CDR3: CASSNPIRQVSYEQYF
DNA: TGTGCCAGCAGCAACCCTATCAGACAGGTCTCCTACGAGCAGTACTTC

size: NA
V: TRBV28
J: TRBJ1-2
D: NA
CDR3: CASIRTLGGGYTF
DNA: TGTGCCAGCATCCGCACTCTCGGGGGTGGCTACACCTTC

size: NA
V: TRBV3-1/TRBV3-2
J: TRBJ1-3
D: NA
CDR3: CASSRGISGNTIYF
DNA: TGTGCCAGCAGCCGGGGCATTTCTGGAAACACCATATATTTT

size: NA
V: TRBV5-1
J: TRBJ1-5
D: NA
CDR3: CASSLLPGESQPQHF
DNA: TGCGCCAGCAGCCTGCTACCTGGGGAGAGTCAGCCCCAGCATTTT

size: many
V: TRBV6-2/TRBV6-3
J: TRBJ2-7
D: TRBD2
CDR3: CASSYWGLAFSYEQYF
DNA: TGTGCCAGCAGTTACTGGGGACTAGCGTTTTCCTACGAGCAGTACTTC

size: NA
V: TRBV7-9
J: TRBJ2-1
D: TRBD1
CDR3: CASSFQTGEQQFF
DNA: TGTGCCAGCAGCTTCCAAACAGGGGAGCAGCAGTTCTTC

size: NA
V: TRBV18
J: TRBJ2-3
D: NA
CDR3: CASSPTDSLGSDTQYF
DNA: TGTGCCAGCTCACCTACGGACAGTTTAGGTTCAGATACGCAGTATTTT

size: NA
V: TRBV4-1
J: TRBJ2-5
D: TRBD1
CDR3: CASSHPYRGEETQYF
DNA: TGCGCCAGCAGCCATCCATACAGGGGGGAAGAGACCCAGTACTTC

size: NA
V: TRBV1
J: TRBJ1-5
D: NA
CDR3: CTSSHGTGFSNQPQHF
DNA: TGCACCAGCAGCCACGGGACAGGGTTTAGCAATCAGCCCCAGCATTTT

size: NA
V: TRBV11-2
J: TRBJ1-5
D: NA
CDR3: CASSLEGRSNQPQHF
DNA: TGTGCCAGCAGCTTAGAGGGCAGATCCAATCAGCCCCAGCATTTT

size: NA
V: TRBV28
J: TRBJ2-6
D: TRBD1
CDR3: CASRPPRDSRSGANVLTF
DNA: TGTGCCAGCAGACCTCCCCGGGACAGCCGCTCTGGGGCCAACGTCCTGACTTTC

size: NA
V: TRBV5-1
J: TRBJ2-3
D: TRBD2
CDR3: CASSLRTSGITDTQYF
DNA: TGCGCCAGCAGCTTGAGGACTAGCGGGATTACAGATACGCAGTATTTT

size: NA
V: TRBV7-2
J: TRBJ2-7
D: TRBD2
CDR3: CASSLRAGGRSSYEQYF
DNA: TGTGCCAGCAGCTTACGAGCGGGGGGACGATCCTCCTACGAGCAGTACTTC

size: NA
V: TRBV7-6
J: TRBJ1-5
D: NA
CDR3: CASSLGGHLSNQPQHF
DNA: TGTGCCAGCAGCTTAGGGGGACACCTTAGCAATCAGCCCCAGCATTTT

size: NA
V: TRBV24-1
J: TRBJ2-2
D: TRBD1
CDR3: CATSSYRTGGAGELFF
DNA: TGTGCCACCAGCAGCTATCGGACAGGGGGTGCCGGGGAGCTGTTTTTT

size: NA
V: TRBV6-5
J: TRBJ1-5
D: NA
CDR3: CASSSESYNQPQHF
DNA: TGTGCCAGCAGTTCGGAGTCATACAATCAGCCCCAGCATTTT